This T cell receptor (beta chain) is drawn from a study of blood T cell repertoires in COVID-19. Study overall: Sources were T cells, B-cell-depleted T cells, or PBMCs; the material itself was cDNA or gDNA.

This CDR3 is built from 15 residues. Germline V gene data show CDR1 as MNHEY and CDR2 as SVGAGI. V shed 6 bases, J shed 6 bases, and the junction held 12 bases outside the gene matches. The assay was immunoSEQ multiplex PCR, and TCRdb's table has in-frame clones only and misses some. The sample yields over 50,000 clones, more than 75% seen once. Material: peripheral blood. The receptor comes from a human donor in a cohort sampled during active COVID-19. This rearrangement joins TRBV6-5 to TRBJ1-2; TRBD1 agrees at 8 bases. This CDR3 is CASSARQGSPHGYTF. In nucleotides, the CDR3 is TGTGCCAGCAGCGCAAGACAGGGGAGTCCCCATGGCTACACCTTC.